This T cell receptor beta chain was obtained from a study of shared clonotypes between healthy human individuals (dated by TCRdb to 2020 to 2021). General notes on the study: The cohort comprised a couple of women and a few men aged 18 to 49 years. To increase sequencing depth and limit assay-specific biases, different laboratories used diverse techniques to prepare libraries and sequence TCR repertoires. Each donor's leukapheresis produced roughly between about 0.8 and 8.9 billion PBMCs. To estimate repertoire size and how much clonotype sharing occurs between individuals, the study deeply sequenced the blood TCR repertoires of 4 to 6 healthy adults.

Using the deep immunoSEQ assay, TCR CDR3 regions were amplified from genomic DNA by multiplex PCR. Extracted genomic DNA from each cell subset was spread evenly across all wells of several immunoSEQ 96-well plates, with each plate serving as a replicate. For unsorted PBMC, about 270 ng of genomic DNA, equivalent to about 32,000 T cell genomes, went into each replicate PCR. Ten immunoSEQ deep assay plates were used to sequence the unsorted PBMC genomic DNA. The purified libraries were quantified using a Qubit 3.0 fluorometer, sized with a Bioanalyzer 2100, and then quantified again using the KAPA Library Quantification kit. Each immunoSEQ 96-well plate was sequenced on its own single-read 150-cycle Illumina NextSeq 550 flow cell. The original pipeline was this. The immunoSEQ output contained only junctional sequences without quality scores, so filtering could not match that applied to full-length reads. Sequences were annotated with PyIR, a Python wrapper for IgBLAST v1.9, using IMGT germline references to assign V/J genes and CDR3. Reads were removed for weak V/J assignments (E-value above 1e-6), missing CDR3, stop codons, out-of-frame junctions, or ambiguous translated residues. V3J clonotypes were defined as sequences sharing an identical inferred V gene, J gene, and CDR3 amino acid sequence. The percentage overlap between two repertoires was calculated by dividing the number of shared unique clonotypes by the size of the smaller repertoire. Richness of each repertoire was evaluated using RTK rarefaction, the Chao1 estimator, and Recon v2.1 estimates of unobserved clonotypes. As stored in TCRdb, this immuneACCESS dataset retains in-frame rearrangements with V and J assigned. A fraction of the clones does not appear; measured against another copy, unresolved V genes explain less than half of the discrepancy, and the remainder lacks a known reason. V, J and clone size are those of that table, while D and trimming were read from the DNA. This sample is represented by about 600,000 clones; about 80% of them were singletons. Approximately 12% of the sample comes from the top ten.

On this clone itself: The target of this receptor is not known. The record has no base qualities; no much larger clone is one base away.

The germline V gene specifies SGHVS as CDR1 and FQNEAQ as CDR2. Trimming takes 1 base from V and 0 bases from J, and the germline ends sit 6 bases apart. Measured from the cysteine to the phenylalanine, the CDR3 is 15 residues long. Only the CDR3 part of the read is kept: 45 bases, read in frame from the first base. The donors were healthy, HIV-negative adults with no recently reported acute infections or vaccinations. Every donor was a Caucasian adult residing in Nashville, Tennessee, USA. For unsorted samples, tens of millions of PBMCs were counted and genomic DNA was extracted with the QIAamp DNA Blood Mini kit. Blood was obtained by leukapheresis, after which PBMCs were separated by Ficoll-Histopaque density gradient centrifugation and cryopreserved in liquid nitrogen vapor phase. The paper as a whole reports these results and caveats: The genetic and exposure-history diversity represented was limited by the small number of donors. Sampling was limited to blood, and TCR repertoires in tissue likely differ from TCR repertoires in blood. Pairwise subsampling led to the expectation that sequencing depth would affect the degree of clonotype sharing among donors.

The receptor was derived from a woman in her thirties or forties in good health. Some clones in this sample may be carry-over from other donors' samples. The sequenced material came from PBMCs. The chain links TRBV7-8 with TRBJ1-4; no D gene is confidently identified. The nucleotides read TGTGCCAGCAGCTTAGTCGGCCCAACTAATGAAAAACTGTTTTTT. Its translation is CASSLVGPTNEKLFF.